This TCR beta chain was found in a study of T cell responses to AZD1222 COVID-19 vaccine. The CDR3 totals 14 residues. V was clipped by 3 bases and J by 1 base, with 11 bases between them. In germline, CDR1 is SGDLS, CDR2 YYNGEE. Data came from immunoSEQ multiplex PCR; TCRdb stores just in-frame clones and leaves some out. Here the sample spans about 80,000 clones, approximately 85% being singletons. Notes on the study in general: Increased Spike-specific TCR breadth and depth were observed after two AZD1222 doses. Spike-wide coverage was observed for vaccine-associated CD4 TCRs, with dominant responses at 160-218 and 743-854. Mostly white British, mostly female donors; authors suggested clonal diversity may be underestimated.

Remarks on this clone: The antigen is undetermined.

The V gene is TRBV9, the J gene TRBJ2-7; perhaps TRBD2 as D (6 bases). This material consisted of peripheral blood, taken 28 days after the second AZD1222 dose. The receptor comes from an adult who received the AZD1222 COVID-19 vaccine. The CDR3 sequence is CASSGRDLSYEQYF. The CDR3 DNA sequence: TGTGCCAGCAGCGGCCGGGACTTATCCTACGAGCAGTACTTC.